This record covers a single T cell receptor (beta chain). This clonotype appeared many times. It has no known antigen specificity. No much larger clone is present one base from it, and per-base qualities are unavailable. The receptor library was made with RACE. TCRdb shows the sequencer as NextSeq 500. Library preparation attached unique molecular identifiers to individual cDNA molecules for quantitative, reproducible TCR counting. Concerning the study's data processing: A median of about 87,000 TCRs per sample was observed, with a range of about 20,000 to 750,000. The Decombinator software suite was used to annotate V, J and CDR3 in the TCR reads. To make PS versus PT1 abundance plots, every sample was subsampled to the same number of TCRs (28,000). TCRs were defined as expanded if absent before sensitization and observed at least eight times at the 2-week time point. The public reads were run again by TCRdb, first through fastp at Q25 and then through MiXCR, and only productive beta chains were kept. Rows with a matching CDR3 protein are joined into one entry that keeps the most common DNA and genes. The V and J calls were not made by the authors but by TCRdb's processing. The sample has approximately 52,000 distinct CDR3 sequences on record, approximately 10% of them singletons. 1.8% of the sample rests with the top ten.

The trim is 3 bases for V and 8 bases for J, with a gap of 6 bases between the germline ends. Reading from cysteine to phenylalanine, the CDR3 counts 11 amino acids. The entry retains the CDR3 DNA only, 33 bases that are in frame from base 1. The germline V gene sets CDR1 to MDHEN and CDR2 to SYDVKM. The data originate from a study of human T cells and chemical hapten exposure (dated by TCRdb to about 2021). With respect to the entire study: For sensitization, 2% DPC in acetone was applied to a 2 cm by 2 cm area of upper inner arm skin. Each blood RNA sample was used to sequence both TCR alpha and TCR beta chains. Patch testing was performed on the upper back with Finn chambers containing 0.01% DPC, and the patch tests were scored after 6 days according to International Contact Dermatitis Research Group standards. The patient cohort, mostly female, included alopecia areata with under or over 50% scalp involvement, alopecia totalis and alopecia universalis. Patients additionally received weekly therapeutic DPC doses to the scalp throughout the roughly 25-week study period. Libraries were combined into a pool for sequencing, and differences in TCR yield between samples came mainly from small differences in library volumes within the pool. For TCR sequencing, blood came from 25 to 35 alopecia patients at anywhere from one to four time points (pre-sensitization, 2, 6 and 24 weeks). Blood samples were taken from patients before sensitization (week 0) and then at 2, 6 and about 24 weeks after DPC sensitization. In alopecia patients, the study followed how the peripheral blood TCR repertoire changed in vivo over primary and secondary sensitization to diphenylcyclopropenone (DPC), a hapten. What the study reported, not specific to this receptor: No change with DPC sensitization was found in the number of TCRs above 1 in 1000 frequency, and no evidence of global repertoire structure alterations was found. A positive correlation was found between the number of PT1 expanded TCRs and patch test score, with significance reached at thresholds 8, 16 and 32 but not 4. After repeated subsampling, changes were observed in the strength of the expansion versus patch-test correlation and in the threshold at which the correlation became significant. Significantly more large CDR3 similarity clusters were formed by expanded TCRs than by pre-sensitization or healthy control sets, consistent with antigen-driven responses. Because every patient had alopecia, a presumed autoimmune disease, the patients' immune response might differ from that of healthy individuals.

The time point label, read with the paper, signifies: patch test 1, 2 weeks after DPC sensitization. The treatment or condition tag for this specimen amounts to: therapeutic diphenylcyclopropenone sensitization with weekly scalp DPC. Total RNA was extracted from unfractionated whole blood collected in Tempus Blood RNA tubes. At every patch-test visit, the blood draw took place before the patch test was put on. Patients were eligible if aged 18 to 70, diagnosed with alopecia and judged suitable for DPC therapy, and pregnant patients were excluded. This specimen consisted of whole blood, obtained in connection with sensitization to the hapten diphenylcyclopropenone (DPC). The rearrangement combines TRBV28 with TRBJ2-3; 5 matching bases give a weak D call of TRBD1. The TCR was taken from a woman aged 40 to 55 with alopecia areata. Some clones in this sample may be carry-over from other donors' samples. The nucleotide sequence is TGTGCCAGCAGTTTGGGGCTTACGCAGTATTTT. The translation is CASSLGLTQYF.